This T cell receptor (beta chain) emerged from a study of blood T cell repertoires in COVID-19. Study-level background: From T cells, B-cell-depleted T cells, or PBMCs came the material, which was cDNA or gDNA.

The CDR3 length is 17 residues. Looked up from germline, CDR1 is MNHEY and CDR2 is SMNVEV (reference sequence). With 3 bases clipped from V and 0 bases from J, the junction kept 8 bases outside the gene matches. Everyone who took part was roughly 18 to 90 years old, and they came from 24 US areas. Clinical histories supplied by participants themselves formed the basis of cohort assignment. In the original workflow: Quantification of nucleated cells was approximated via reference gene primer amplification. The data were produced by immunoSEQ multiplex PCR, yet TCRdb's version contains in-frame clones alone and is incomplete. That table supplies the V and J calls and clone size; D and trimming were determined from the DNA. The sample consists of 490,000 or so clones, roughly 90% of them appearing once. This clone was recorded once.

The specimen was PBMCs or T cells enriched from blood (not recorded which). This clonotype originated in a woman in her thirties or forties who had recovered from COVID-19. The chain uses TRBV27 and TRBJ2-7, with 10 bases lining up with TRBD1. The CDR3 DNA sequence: TGTGCCAGCAGTTTTGGTCTCTGGACAGGGGGCTCCTACGAGCAGTACTTC. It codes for CASSFGLWTGGSYEQYF.